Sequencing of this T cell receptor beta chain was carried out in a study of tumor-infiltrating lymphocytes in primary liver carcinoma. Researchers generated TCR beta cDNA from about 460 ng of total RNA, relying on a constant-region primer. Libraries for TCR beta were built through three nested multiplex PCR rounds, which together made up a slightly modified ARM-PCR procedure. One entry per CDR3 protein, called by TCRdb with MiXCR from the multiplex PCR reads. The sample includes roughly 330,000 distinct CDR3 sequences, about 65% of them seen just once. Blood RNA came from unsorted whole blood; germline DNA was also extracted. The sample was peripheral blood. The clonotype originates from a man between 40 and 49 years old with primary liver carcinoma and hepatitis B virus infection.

The CDR3 sequence is CSVDGEGTTDTQYF. The DNA for the CDR3 is TGCAGCGTGGACGGAGAGGGGACCACAGATACGCAGTATTTT. The V gene is TRBV29-1, the J gene TRBJ2-3; D tentatively fits TRBD1 or TRBD2 (5 bases each). The germline V and J ends were trimmed by 6 bases and 2 bases, with 15 bases remaining between them. Germline loops: CDR1 SQVTM, CDR2 ANQGSEA. The CDR3 runs to 14 residues.